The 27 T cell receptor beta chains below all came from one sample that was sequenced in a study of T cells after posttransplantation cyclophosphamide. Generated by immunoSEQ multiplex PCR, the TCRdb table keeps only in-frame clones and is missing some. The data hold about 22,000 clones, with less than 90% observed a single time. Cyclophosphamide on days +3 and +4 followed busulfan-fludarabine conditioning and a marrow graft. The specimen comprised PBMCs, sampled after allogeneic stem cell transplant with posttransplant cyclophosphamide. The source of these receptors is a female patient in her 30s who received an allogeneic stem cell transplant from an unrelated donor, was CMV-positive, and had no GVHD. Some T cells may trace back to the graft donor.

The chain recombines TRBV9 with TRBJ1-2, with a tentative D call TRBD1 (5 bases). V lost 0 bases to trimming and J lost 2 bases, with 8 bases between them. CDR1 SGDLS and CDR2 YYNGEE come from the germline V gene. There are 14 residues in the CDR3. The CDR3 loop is CASSVGGQNYGYTF. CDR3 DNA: TGTGCCAGCAGCGTAGGAGGACAAAACTATGGCTACACCTTC. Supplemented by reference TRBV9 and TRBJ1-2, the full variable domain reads DSGVTQTPKHLITATGQRVTLRCSPRSGDLSVYWYQQSLDQGLQFLIQYYNGEERAKGNILERFSAQQFPDLHSELNLSSLELGDSALYFCASSVGGQNYGYTFGSGTRLTVV.

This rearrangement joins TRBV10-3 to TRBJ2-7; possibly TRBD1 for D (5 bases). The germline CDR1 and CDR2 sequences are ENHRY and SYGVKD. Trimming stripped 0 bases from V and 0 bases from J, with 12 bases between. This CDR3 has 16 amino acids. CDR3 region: CAISESAGLSSYEQYF. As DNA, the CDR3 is TGTGCCATCAGTGAGTCGGCAGGGCTTTCCTCCTACGAGCAGTACTTC.

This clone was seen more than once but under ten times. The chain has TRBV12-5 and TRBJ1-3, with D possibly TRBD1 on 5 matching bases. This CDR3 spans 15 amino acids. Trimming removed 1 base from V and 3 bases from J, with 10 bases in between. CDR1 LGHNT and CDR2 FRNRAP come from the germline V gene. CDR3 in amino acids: CASGLGGGGGNTIYF. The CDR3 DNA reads TGTGCTAGTGGTTTGGGTGGGGGAGGTGGAAACACCATATATTTT.

The CDR3 region is CATSRTTGEFTGELFF. CDR3 in DNA: TGTGCCACCAGCAGGACGACAGGGGAGTTCACCGGGGAGCTGTTTTTT. This sequence joins TRBV15 and TRBJ2-2; 8 nucleotides align to TRBD1. The CDR3 spans 16 residues. The junction had 7 bases not matched to a gene; V was cut back by 3 bases and J by 4 bases. Per the germline V gene, CDR1 is LNHNV and CDR2 is YYDKDF (reference sequence).

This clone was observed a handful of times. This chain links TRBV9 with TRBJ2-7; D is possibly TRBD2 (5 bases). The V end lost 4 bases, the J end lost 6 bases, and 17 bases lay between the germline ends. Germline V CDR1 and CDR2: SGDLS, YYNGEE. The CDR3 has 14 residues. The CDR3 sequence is CASSPQLAVGEQYF. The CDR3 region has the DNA TGTGCCAGCAGCCCTCAGCTAGCAGTAGGCGAGCAGTACTTC.

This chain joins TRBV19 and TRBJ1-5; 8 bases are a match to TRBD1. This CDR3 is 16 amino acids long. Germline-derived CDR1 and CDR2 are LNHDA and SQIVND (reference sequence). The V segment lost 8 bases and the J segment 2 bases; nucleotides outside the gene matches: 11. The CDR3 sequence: CASADRGGLGNQPQHF. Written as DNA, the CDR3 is TGTGCCAGTGCCGACAGGGGTGGTCTCGGCAATCAGCCCCAGCATTTT.

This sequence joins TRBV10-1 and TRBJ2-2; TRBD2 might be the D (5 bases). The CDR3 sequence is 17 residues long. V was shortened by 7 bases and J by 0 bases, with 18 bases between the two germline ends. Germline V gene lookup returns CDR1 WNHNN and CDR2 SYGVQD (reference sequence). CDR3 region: CASTDGGLCANTGELFF. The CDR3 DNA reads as TGCGCCAGCACCGATGGCGGGTTATGTGCGAACACCGGGGAGCTGTTTTTT.

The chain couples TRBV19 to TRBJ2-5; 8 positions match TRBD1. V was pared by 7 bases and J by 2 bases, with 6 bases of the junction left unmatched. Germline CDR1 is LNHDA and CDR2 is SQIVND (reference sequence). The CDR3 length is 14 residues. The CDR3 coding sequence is TGTGCCAGTACCCCGACAGGGGCACAAGAGACCCAGTACTTC. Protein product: CASTPTGAQETQYF. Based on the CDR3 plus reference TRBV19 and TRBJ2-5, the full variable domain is DGGITQSPKYLFRKEGQNVTLSCEQNLNHDAMYWYRQDPGQGLRLIYYSQIVNDFQKGDIAEGYSVSREKKESFPLTVTSAQKNPTAFYLCASTPTGAQETQYFGPGTRLLVL.

The CDR3 loop reads CASAERILLNQPQHF. The CDR3 coding sequence is TGTGCCAGCGCTGAGCGGATCCTTCTCAATCAGCCCCAGCATTTT. The V and J genes are TRBV6-6 and TRBJ1-5; no firm D call. The CDR3 is 15 amino acids. The V end was cut by 8 bases, the J end by 3 bases, with 17 bases between. Per germline, CDR1 MNHNY and CDR2 SVGAGI (reference sequence).

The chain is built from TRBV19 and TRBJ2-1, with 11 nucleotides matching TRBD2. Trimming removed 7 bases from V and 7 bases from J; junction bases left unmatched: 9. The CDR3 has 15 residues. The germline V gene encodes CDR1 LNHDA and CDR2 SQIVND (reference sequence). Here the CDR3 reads CASTLTSGVPNEQFF. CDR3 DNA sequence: TGTGCCAGTACCTTGACTAGCGGGGTACCGAATGAGCAGTTCTTC. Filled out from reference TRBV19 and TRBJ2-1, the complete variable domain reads DGGITQSPKYLFRKEGQNVTLSCEQNLNHDAMYWYRQDPGQGLRLIYYSQIVNDFQKGDIAEGYSVSREKKESFPLTVTSAQKNPTAFYLCASTLTSGVPNEQFFGPGTRLTVL.

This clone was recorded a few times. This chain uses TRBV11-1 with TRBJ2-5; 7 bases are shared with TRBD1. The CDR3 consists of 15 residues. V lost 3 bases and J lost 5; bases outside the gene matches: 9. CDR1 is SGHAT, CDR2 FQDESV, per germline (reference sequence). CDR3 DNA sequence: TGTGCCAGCAGCTTCAAAGGGGGCTGGGGGGAGACCCAGTACTTC. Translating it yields CASSFKGGWGETQYF.

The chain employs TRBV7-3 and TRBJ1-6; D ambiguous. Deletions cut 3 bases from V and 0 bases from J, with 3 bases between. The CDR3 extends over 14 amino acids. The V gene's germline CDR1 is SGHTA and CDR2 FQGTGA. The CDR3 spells CASSFSSYNSPLHF. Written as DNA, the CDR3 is TGTGCCAGCAGCTTCAGCTCCTATAATTCACCCCTCCACTTT.

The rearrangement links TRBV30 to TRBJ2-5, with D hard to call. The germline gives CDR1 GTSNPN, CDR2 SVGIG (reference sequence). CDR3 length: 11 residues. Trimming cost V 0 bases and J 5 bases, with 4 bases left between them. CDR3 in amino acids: CAWSVLETQYF. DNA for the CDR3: TGTGCCTGGAGTGTCCTGGAGACCCAGTACTTC.

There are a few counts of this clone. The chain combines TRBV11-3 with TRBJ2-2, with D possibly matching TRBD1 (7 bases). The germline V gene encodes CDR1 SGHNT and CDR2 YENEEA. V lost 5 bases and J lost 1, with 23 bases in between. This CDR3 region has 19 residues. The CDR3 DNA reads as TGTGCCAGCAGCAATAGGGGGAGGTCGGGGACAGAGAACACCGGGGAGCTGTTTTTT. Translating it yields CASSNRGRSGTENTGELFF.

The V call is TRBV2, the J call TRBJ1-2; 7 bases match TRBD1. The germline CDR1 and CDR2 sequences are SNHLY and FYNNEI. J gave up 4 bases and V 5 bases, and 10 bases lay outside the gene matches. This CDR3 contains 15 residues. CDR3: CASSKDRVGTYGYTF. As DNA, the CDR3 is TGTGCCAGCAGTAAAGACAGGGTAGGGACCTATGGCTACACCTTC.

The CDR3 reads CASSLVLSGEQFF. CDR3 nucleotide sequence: TGTGCCAGCAGCTTGGTTCTGAGTGGTGAGCAGTTCTTC. The chain uses TRBV5-5 and TRBJ2-1, with D uncertain. This CDR3 has 13 amino acids. V was pared by 0 bases and J by 9 bases, with 10 bases between. Per the germline V gene, CDR1 is SGHKS and CDR2 is YYEKEE (reference sequence).

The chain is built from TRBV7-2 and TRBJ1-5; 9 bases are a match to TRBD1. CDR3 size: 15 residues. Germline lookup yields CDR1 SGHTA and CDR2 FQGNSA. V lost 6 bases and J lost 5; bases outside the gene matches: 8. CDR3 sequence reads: CASRSDRGGYQPQHF. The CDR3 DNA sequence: TGTGCCAGCAGGTCGGACAGGGGAGGATATCAGCCCCAGCATTTT.

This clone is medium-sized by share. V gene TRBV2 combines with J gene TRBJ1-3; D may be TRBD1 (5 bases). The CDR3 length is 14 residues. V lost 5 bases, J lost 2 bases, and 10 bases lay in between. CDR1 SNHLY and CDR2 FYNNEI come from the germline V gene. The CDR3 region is CASSLQVPGNTIYF. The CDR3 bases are TGTGCCAGCAGTTTACAGGTTCCTGGAAACACCATATATTTT.

CDR3 protein: CASSLTGGAAYEQYF. CDR3 bases: TGTGCCAGCAGCTTAACGGGGGGGGCCGCGTACGAGCAGTACTTC. The chain uses TRBV7-3 and TRBJ2-7, with a weak D call TRBD2 (7 bases). From germline, CDR1 is SGHTA and CDR2 FQGTGA. V lost 0 bases, J lost 4 bases, and 13 bases lay in between. The CDR3 is 15 amino acids.

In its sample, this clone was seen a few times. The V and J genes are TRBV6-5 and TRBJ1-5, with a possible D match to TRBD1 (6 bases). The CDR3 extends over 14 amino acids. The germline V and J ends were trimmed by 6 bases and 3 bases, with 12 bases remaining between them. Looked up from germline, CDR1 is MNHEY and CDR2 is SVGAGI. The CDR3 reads CASSLGQLNQPQHF. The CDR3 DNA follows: TGTGCCAGCAGCCTAGGACAGCTCAATCAGCCCCAGCATTTT.

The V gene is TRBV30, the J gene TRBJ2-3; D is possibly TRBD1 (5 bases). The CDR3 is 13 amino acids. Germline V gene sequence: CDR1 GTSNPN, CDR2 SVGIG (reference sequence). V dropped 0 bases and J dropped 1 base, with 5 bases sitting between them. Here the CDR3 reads CAWSVQGTDTQYF. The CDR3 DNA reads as TGTGCCTGGAGTGTACAGGGCACAGATACGCAGTATTTT.

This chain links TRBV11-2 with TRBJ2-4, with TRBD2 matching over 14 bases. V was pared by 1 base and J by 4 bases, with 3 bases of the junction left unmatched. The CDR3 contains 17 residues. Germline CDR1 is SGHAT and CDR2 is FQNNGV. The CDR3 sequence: CASSLGGLAGAKNIQYF. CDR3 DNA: TGTGCCAGCAGCTTAGGGGGACTAGCGGGGGCAAAAAACATTCAGTACTTC.

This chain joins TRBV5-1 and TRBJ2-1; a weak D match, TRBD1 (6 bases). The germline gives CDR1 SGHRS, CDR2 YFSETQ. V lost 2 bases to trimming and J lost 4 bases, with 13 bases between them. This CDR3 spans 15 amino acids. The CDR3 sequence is CASSLQGNQYNEQFF. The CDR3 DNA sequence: TGCGCCAGCAGCTTACAGGGTAATCAGTACAATGAGCAGTTCTTC. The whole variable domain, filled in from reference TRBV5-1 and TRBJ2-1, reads KAGVTQTPRYLIKTRGQQVTLSCSPISGHRSVSWYQQTPGQGLQFLFEYFSETQRNKGNFPGRFSGRQFSNSRSEMNVSTLELGDSALYLCASSLQGNQYNEQFFGPGTRLTVL.

The CDR3 loop is CASSFIYNEQFF. The CDR3 region has the DNA TGTGCCAGCAGTTTCATTTACAATGAGCAGTTCTTC. The chain links TRBV28 to TRBJ2-1; unclear D gene. Germline lookup yields CDR1 MDHEN and CDR2 SYDVKM. Trimming removed 3 bases from V and 4 bases from J, with 4 bases in between. This CDR3 region has 12 residues.

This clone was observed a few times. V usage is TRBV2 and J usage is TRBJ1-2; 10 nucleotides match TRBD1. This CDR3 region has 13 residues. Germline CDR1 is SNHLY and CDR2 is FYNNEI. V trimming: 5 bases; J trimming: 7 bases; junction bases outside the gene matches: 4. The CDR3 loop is CASSLTGGGGYTF. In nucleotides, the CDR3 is TGTGCCAGCAGTCTGACAGGGGGCGGTGGCTACACCTTC.

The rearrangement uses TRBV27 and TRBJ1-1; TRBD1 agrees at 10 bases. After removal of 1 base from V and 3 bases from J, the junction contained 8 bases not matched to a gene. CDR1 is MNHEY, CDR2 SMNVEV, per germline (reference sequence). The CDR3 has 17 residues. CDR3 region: CASSLYPLDRGYTEAFF. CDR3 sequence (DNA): TGTGCCAGCAGTTTATATCCCCTGGACAGGGGGTACACTGAAGCTTTCTTT.

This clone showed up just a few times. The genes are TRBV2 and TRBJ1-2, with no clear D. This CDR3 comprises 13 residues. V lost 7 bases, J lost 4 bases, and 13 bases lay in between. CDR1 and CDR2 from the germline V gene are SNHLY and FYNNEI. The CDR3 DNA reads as TGTGCCAGCATCGGGTTCCTTGCCTATGGCTACACCTTC. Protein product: CASIGFLAYGYTF.